This is a list of T cell receptor beta chains from one sample in a study of siplizumab effects on memory and regulatory T cells. TCRdb keeps only in-frame clones here, not all; method: immunoSEQ multiplex PCR. The data show about 100,000 clones, about 91% seen once. The sequenced sample consisted of CD4+ T cells sorted from blood. These receptor sequences come from a human donor in good health. CDR3s include the opening cysteine and the closing phenylalanine or tryptophan. A D gene is named only where the DNA matches it firmly. Clone size is given for some rows only: seen once, a few or many times, or a class if the clone is expanded.

abundance: -; v_gene: TRBV7-2; d_gene: TRBD1; j_gene: TRBJ2-1; CDR3nt: TGTGCCAGCAGCCCGAGGACAGGGCGGAGTGAGCAGTTCTTC; CDR3aa: CASSPRTGRSEQFF
abundance: -; v_gene: TRBV7-9; d_gene: -; j_gene: TRBJ2-3; CDR3nt: TGTGCCAGCAGCTTAGTTGCCGACATTTGGTACACAGATACGCAGTATTTT; CDR3aa: CASSLVADIWYTDTQYF
abundance: once; v_gene: TRBV2; d_gene: TRBD2; j_gene: TRBJ2-5; CDR3nt: TGTGCCAGCAGTGTGGAGACTAGCAGCGAGACCCAGTACTTC; CDR3aa: CASSVETSSETQYF
abundance: -; v_gene: TRBV10-1; d_gene: -; j_gene: TRBJ1-1; CDR3nt: TGCGCCAGCAGTGATAGGGGCCGCGGGACTGAAGCTTTCTTT; CDR3aa: CASSDRGRGTEAFF
abundance: -; v_gene: TRBV6-6; d_gene: TRBD1; j_gene: TRBJ2-5; CDR3nt: TGTGCCAGCCAGGGGGACCCACTCGAGACCCAGTACTTC; CDR3aa: CASQGDPLETQYF
abundance: -; v_gene: TRBV28; d_gene: -; j_gene: TRBJ2-3; CDR3nt: TGTGCCTGTGCTTTAGGGGCAGATACGCAGTATTTT; CDR3aa: CACALGADTQYF
abundance: -; v_gene: TRBV6-1; d_gene: -; j_gene: TRBJ1-6; CDR3nt: TGTGCCAGCAGTGGTGACAGGCCCACCTATAATTCACCCCTCCACTTT; CDR3aa: CASSGDRPTYNSPLHF
abundance: -; v_gene: TRBV5-8; d_gene: -; j_gene: TRBJ1-5; CDR3nt: TGTGCCAGCAGCTTGGGGGGCGTCCTATATCAGCCCCAGCATTTT; CDR3aa: CASSLGGVLYQPQHF
abundance: -; v_gene: TRBV20-1; d_gene: -; j_gene: TRBJ1-2; CDR3nt: TGCAGTGTTGCAGGGTACGATGGCTACACCTTC; CDR3aa: CSVAGYDGYTF
abundance: -; v_gene: TRBV2; d_gene: -; j_gene: TRBJ1-6; CDR3nt: TGTGCCAGCATTGTTCAGGGTGCACCCCTCCACTTT; CDR3aa: CASIVQGAPLHF
abundance: -; v_gene: TRBV19; d_gene: -; j_gene: TRBJ1-2; CDR3nt: TGTGCCAGTAGTTACGACAGAACCTATGGCTACACCTTC; CDR3aa: CASSYDRTYGYTF
abundance: -; v_gene: TRBV27; d_gene: -; j_gene: TRBJ2-1; CDR3nt: TGTGCCAGCAGTTTGCGTGGCTCCTACAATGAGCAGTTCTTC; CDR3aa: CASSLRGSYNEQFF
abundance: -; v_gene: TRBV7-8; d_gene: -; j_gene: TRBJ2-3; CDR3nt: TGTGCCAGCAGCCAAACAGGGGATACGCAGTATTTT; CDR3aa: CASSQTGDTQYF
abundance: once; v_gene: TRBV27; d_gene: TRBD1; j_gene: TRBJ2-7; CDR3nt: TGTGCCAGCAGTTTCCGGACCGGGACAGGGTCTCGGGAGCAGTACTTC; CDR3aa: CASSFRTGTGSREQYF
abundance: -; v_gene: TRBV27; d_gene: TRBD1; j_gene: TRBJ1-5; CDR3nt: TGTGCCAGCGGAAACGGGGACAGGGGTTTACAGCCCCAGCATTTT; CDR3aa: CASGNGDRGLQPQHF
abundance: once; v_gene: TRBV27; d_gene: TRBD1; j_gene: TRBJ1-5; CDR3nt: TGTGCCAGCAGTTTAGCACAGGGGTCTCTTCAGTCGGACCAGCATTTT; CDR3aa: CASSLAQGSLQSDQHF
abundance: -; v_gene: TRBV7-2; d_gene: -; j_gene: TRBJ1-5; CDR3nt: TGTGCCAGCAGCCCACTCGTGCTGGGCAATCAGCCCCAGCATTTT; CDR3aa: CASSPLVLGNQPQHF
abundance: -; v_gene: TRBV7-2; d_gene: -; j_gene: TRBJ2-6; CDR3nt: TGTGCCAGCTTTAGGAGGGCCTTATCCTCTGGGGCCAACGTCCTGACTTTC; CDR3aa: CASFRRALSSGANVLTF
abundance: -; v_gene: TRBV28; d_gene: -; j_gene: TRBJ2-3; CDR3nt: TGTGCCATCGCGCCCCAGGACGGGAGCACAGATACGCAGTATTTT; CDR3aa: CAIAPQDGSTDTQYF
abundance: -; v_gene: TRBV6-6; d_gene: TRBD2; j_gene: TRBJ2-5; CDR3nt: TGTGCCAGCAGTTACACTAGCGGCGGCCAAGAGACCCAGTACTTC; CDR3aa: CASSYTSGGQETQYF
abundance: -; v_gene: TRBV27; d_gene: TRBD1; j_gene: TRBJ2-2; CDR3nt: TGTGCCAGCACCTCTACTTTTCGACAGGGCTACACCGGGGAGCTGTTTTTT; CDR3aa: CASTSTFRQGYTGELFF
abundance: once; v_gene: TRBV2; d_gene: -; j_gene: TRBJ1-2; CDR3nt: TGTGCCAGCAGATACACGATCCGGGAGGGAGGCTACACCTTC; CDR3aa: CASRYTIREGGYTF
abundance: few; v_gene: TRBV18; d_gene: -; j_gene: TRBJ2-7; CDR3nt: TGTGCCAGCTCCGAAGTTGACGAGCAGTACTTC; CDR3aa: CASSEVDEQYF
abundance: -; v_gene: TRBV7-2; d_gene: -; j_gene: TRBJ2-3; CDR3nt: TGTGCCAGCATGCCGGTAGCCAGCACAGATACGCAGTATTTT; CDR3aa: CASMPVASTDTQYF
abundance: -; v_gene: TRBV6-5; d_gene: TRBD1; j_gene: TRBJ2-1; CDR3nt: TGTGCCAGCAGTTACTCTGGACAGGGCAACAATGAGCAGTTCTTC; CDR3aa: CASSYSGQGNNEQFF
abundance: -; v_gene: TRBV7-2; d_gene: -; j_gene: TRBJ2-3; CDR3nt: TGTGCCAGCAGCTCCCCCAACTCGGGTACGCAGTATTTT; CDR3aa: CASSSPNSGTQYF
abundance: -; v_gene: TRBV5-1; d_gene: -; j_gene: TRBJ1-2; CDR3nt: TGCGCCAGCAGCTTGACATTCGGGGGGGATGGCTACACCTTC; CDR3aa: CASSLTFGGDGYTF
abundance: -; v_gene: TRBV7-3; d_gene: TRBD2; j_gene: TRBJ2-7; CDR3nt: TGTGCCAGCAGCCTCGGGACTAGCGGGAGCCACGAGCAGTACTTC; CDR3aa: CASSLGTSGSHEQYF
abundance: -; v_gene: TRBV28; d_gene: TRBD1; j_gene: TRBJ2-2; CDR3nt: TGTGCCAGCAGTGCCGGGACAGGTTCGAACGGGGAGCTGTTTTTT; CDR3aa: CASSAGTGSNGELFF
abundance: -; v_gene: TRBV7-8; d_gene: -; j_gene: TRBJ1-6; CDR3nt: TGTGCCAGCAGCTTAGTAAGAGGGGGAGATTCACCCCTCCACTTT; CDR3aa: CASSLVRGGDSPLHF
abundance: -; v_gene: TRBV9; d_gene: -; j_gene: TRBJ1-1; CDR3nt: TGTGCCAGCAGCGTAGGTCGGACCAGGGGCGAGTATGCTGAAGCTTTCTTT; CDR3aa: CASSVGRTRGEYAEAFF
abundance: -; v_gene: TRBV9; d_gene: -; j_gene: TRBJ1-1; CDR3nt: TGTGCCAGCAGCTCCCGGTCCTGGAACACTGAAGCTTTCTTT; CDR3aa: CASSSRSWNTEAFF
abundance: -; v_gene: TRBV7-2; d_gene: TRBD2; j_gene: TRBJ2-2; CDR3nt: TGTGCCAGCAGCTCGCACCTAGCGGGGATCACCGGGGAGCTGTTTTTT; CDR3aa: CASSSHLAGITGELFF
abundance: -; v_gene: TRBV6-5; d_gene: -; j_gene: TRBJ1-2; CDR3nt: TGTGCCAGCAGGGTTGCGGACTATGGCTACACCTTC; CDR3aa: CASRVADYGYTF
abundance: -; v_gene: TRBV7-3; d_gene: TRBD2; j_gene: TRBJ2-1; CDR3nt: TGTGCCAGCAGTTATTACCCGGGACTAGCGACTGGCGGTGAGCAGTTCTTC; CDR3aa: CASSYYPGLATGGEQFF
abundance: -; v_gene: TRBV14; d_gene: TRBD1; j_gene: TRBJ1-1; CDR3nt: TGTGCCAGCAGCCAAGAGGACAGGCCCCGGAACACTGAAGCTTTCTTT; CDR3aa: CASSQEDRPRNTEAFF
abundance: -; v_gene: TRBV5-4; d_gene: -; j_gene: TRBJ2-1; CDR3nt: TGTGCCAGCAGCTTGGCCGGCAGCTACAATGAGCAGTTCTTC; CDR3aa: CASSLAGSYNEQFF
abundance: -; v_gene: TRBV5-4; d_gene: TRBD2; j_gene: TRBJ2-3; CDR3nt: TGTGCCAGCAGCACAACTAGCGAGACAGATACGCAGTATTTT; CDR3aa: CASSTTSETDTQYF
abundance: -; v_gene: TRBV4-1; d_gene: -; j_gene: TRBJ1-3; CDR3nt: TGCGCCAGCAGCCACGGGCGGCTAACTGGAAACACCATATATTTT; CDR3aa: CASSHGRLTGNTIYF
abundance: medium-sized; v_gene: TRBV4-3; d_gene: TRBD1; j_gene: TRBJ1-2; CDR3nt: TGCGCCAGCAGCCGGGAGGGACAGGGGGCTAACTATGGCTACACCTTC; CDR3aa: CASSREGQGANYGYTF
abundance: -; v_gene: TRBV7-2; d_gene: -; j_gene: TRBJ1-2; CDR3nt: TGTGCCAGCAGCCCCGGATGGGGGGCCCACTATGGCTACACCTTC; CDR3aa: CASSPGWGAHYGYTF
abundance: -; v_gene: TRBV10-3; d_gene: -; j_gene: TRBJ1-1; CDR3nt: TGTGCCATCAGTGAGTCGAGGATAGCGAACACTGAAGCTTTCTTT; CDR3aa: CAISESRIANTEAFF
abundance: -; v_gene: TRBV6-1; d_gene: -; j_gene: TRBJ1-1; CDR3nt: TGTGCCAGCAGGGCCCTCGATTACGTTGAAGCTTTCTTT; CDR3aa: CASRALDYVEAFF
abundance: -; v_gene: TRBV5-1; d_gene: -; j_gene: TRBJ2-7; CDR3nt: TGCGCCAGCAGCTTGTATGAGGGCTCCTACGAGCAGTACTTC; CDR3aa: CASSLYEGSYEQYF
abundance: -; v_gene: TRBV6-1; d_gene: TRBD1; j_gene: TRBJ1-1; CDR3nt: TGTGCCAGCAGTGAAAACCGGGACAGGGCCCGCACTGAAGCTTTCTTT; CDR3aa: CASSENRDRARTEAFF
abundance: once; v_gene: TRBV27; d_gene: -; j_gene: TRBJ1-2; CDR3nt: TGTGCCAGCAGTTTATCCCGGGTTAACTATGGCTACACCTTC; CDR3aa: CASSLSRVNYGYTF
abundance: -; v_gene: TRBV20-1; d_gene: -; j_gene: TRBJ2-1; CDR3nt: TGCAGTGCTAGCCGCTACAATGAGCAGTTCTTC; CDR3aa: CSASRYNEQFF
abundance: once; v_gene: TRBV5-1; d_gene: -; j_gene: TRBJ2-1; CDR3nt: TGCGCCAGCAGCTTGTATGGAGGGACAACCTACAATGAGCAGTTCTTC; CDR3aa: CASSLYGGTTYNEQFF
abundance: -; v_gene: TRBV27; d_gene: -; j_gene: TRBJ2-7; CDR3nt: TGTGCCAGCAGTTTATCCGGCAGGGTAAGCTCCTACGAGCAGTACTTC; CDR3aa: CASSLSGRVSSYEQYF
abundance: -; v_gene: TRBV18; d_gene: -; j_gene: TRBJ1-4; CDR3nt: TGTGCCAGCTCACCACAAAGGGTTTATACTAATGAAAAACTGTTTTTT; CDR3aa: CASSPQRVYTNEKLFF
abundance: -; v_gene: TRBV6-5; d_gene: TRBD1; j_gene: TRBJ1-6; CDR3nt: TGTGCCAGCAGTTACTCTTTTACAGGGGTCGGATCACCCCTCCACTTT; CDR3aa: CASSYSFTGVGSPLHF
abundance: -; v_gene: TRBV2; d_gene: -; j_gene: TRBJ1-4; CDR3nt: TGTGCCAGCAGTGAAGGAGACACTAATGAAAAACTGTTTTTT; CDR3aa: CASSEGDTNEKLFF
abundance: -; v_gene: TRBV6-5; d_gene: -; j_gene: TRBJ1-5; CDR3nt: TGTGCCAGCAGCTCAGAACGGGGATTTAATCAGCCCCAGCATTTT; CDR3aa: CASSSERGFNQPQHF
abundance: -; v_gene: TRBV27; d_gene: TRBD1; j_gene: TRBJ1-5; CDR3nt: TGTGCCAGCAGCCGACAGGGACGGGGTAGCAATCAGCCCCAGCATTTT; CDR3aa: CASSRQGRGSNQPQHF
abundance: -; v_gene: TRBV11-2; d_gene: -; j_gene: TRBJ1-2; CDR3nt: TGTGCCAGCAGCTCCACCGGGACAAGCTATGGCTACACCTTC; CDR3aa: CASSSTGTSYGYTF
abundance: -; v_gene: TRBV25-1; d_gene: -; j_gene: TRBJ2-6; CDR3nt: TGTGCCAGCACCTCCGGGGTCCCCTCTGGGGCCAACGTCCTGACTTTC; CDR3aa: CASTSGVPSGANVLTF
abundance: -; v_gene: TRBV6-1; d_gene: -; j_gene: TRBJ1-5; CDR3nt: TGTGCCAGCGACACGGTTAGCAATCAGCCCCAGCATTTT; CDR3aa: CASDTVSNQPQHF
abundance: -; v_gene: TRBV18; d_gene: TRBD1; j_gene: TRBJ1-4; CDR3nt: TGTGCCAGCTCCCCAGGACAGGGAGGGTCTGAAAAACTGTTTTTT; CDR3aa: CASSPGQGGSEKLFF